A selection of T cell receptor beta chains follows, all from one sample in a study of Graves' ophthalmopathy and Graves' hyperthyroidism. One entry per CDR3 protein results from TCRdb running MiXCR on the multiplex PCR reads. This table has under 350,000 distinct CDR3 sequences, 17% appearing once. Material for sequencing was peripheral blood. The receptors shown here come from an adult man with Graves' ophthalmopathy. Each CDR3 is given with its conserved first and last residue. A D gene is named only where the DNA matches it firmly. Expanded clones get a size class; other rows say once, few or many, or leave the size out.

>TRBD1|TRBV30|TRBJ2-7|many
CACWTGHSYEQYF
TGTGCCTGCTGGACAGGTCATTCCTACGAGCAGTACTTC
>-|TRBV3-2|TRBJ2-7|many
CASSQDFRAAGSYEQYF
TGTGCCAGCAGCCAAGATTTCCGTGCAGCGGGATCCTACGAGCAGTACTTC
>TRBD2|TRBV11-2|TRBJ2-7|many
CASSLLTSGLYEQYF
TGTGCCAGCAGCCTCTTGACTAGCGGCCTCTACGAGCAGTACTTC
>-|TRBV30|TRBJ1-2|many
CAWSVRRSADGYTF
TGTGCCTGGAGTGTAAGGAGGTCGGCAGATGGCTACACCTTC
>-|TRBV11-2|TRBJ1-1|-
CASSPHRWGRNTEAFF
TGTGCCAGCAGCCCCCACCGATGGGGCAGAAACACTGAAGCTTTCTTT
>TRBD2|TRBV2|TRBJ2-7|many
CASSEVAGRNEQYF
TGTGCCAGCAGTGAGGTAGCGGGGAGAAACGAGCAGTACTTC
>-|TRBV5-1|TRBJ1-1|many
CASSLGRTEQGAFF
TGCGCCAGCAGCTTAGGGCGGACCGAACAAGGAGCTTTCTTT
>TRBD2|TRBV12-3/TRBV12-4|TRBJ2-5|many
CASSGLAGGDQETQYF
TGTGCCAGCAGCGGACTAGCGGGGGGGGACCAAGAGACCCAGTACTTC
>TRBD1|TRBV30|TRBJ2-7|many
CAWDRGISYEQYF
TGTGCCTGGGACAGGGGAATTTCCTACGAGCAGTACTTC
>TRBD1|TRBV6-2/TRBV6-3|TRBJ1-1|many
CASSYSGQGLNTEAFF
TGTGCCAGCAGTTACTCGGGACAGGGGTTGAACACTGAAGCTTTCTTT
>-|TRBV6-5|TRBJ2-5|many
CASSYRGTQETQYF
TGTGCCAGCAGTTATCGGGGTACCCAAGAGACCCAGTACTTC
>TRBD1|TRBV12-3/TRBV12-4|TRBJ1-1|many
CASSPRAGGPTEAFF
TGTGCCAGCAGTCCACGAGCAGGGGGCCCCACTGAAGCTTTCTTT
>TRBD2|TRBV7-3|TRBJ2-3|many
CASSPRSGGTTDTQYF
TGTGCCAGCAGCCCTCGTTCGGGGGGAACCACAGATACGCAGTATTTT
>-|TRBV9|TRBJ2-1|many
CASSVEASLDEQFF
TGTGCCAGCAGCGTAGAGGCTAGTTTGGATGAGCAGTTCTTC